A selection of T cell receptor beta chains follows, all from one sample in a study of blood T cell repertoires in COVID-19. Sequencing was performed with immunoSEQ multiplex PCR; in TCRdb, only in-frame clones are kept and a portion is missing. The sample has 300,000 to 400,000 clones; about 87% are singletons. The sample taken for sequencing was peripheral blood. These receptors all stem from a woman aged 30 to 39 with COVID-19, enrolled during active disease. Both conserved end residues are part of each CDR3. A D gene is named only where the DNA matches it firmly. Not all rows give a size; the values are once, few, many and, for expanded clones, a class.

v_call	clone_size	cdr3_length	d_call	j_call	cdr3_aa	cdr3_nt
TRBV2	.	15	TRBD1	TRBJ1-4	CASSPDRGNFEKLFF	TGTGCCAGCAGTCCCGACAGGGGGAATTTTGAAAAACTGTTTTTT
TRBV12-2	once	14	.	TRBJ1-2	CASRLSGLNYGYTF	TGTGCAAGTCGCTTATCAGGGTTAAACTATGGCTACACCTTC
TRBV11-3	.	13	.	TRBJ1-1	CASSSGVSTEAFF	TGTGCCAGCAGCTCGGGAGTTAGCACTGAAGCTTTCTTT
TRBV7-9	.	15	TRBD2	TRBJ2-3	CASSPVAGGTDTQYF	TGTGCCAGCAGCCCCGTAGCGGGGGGGACAGATACGCAGTATTTT
TRBV4-1	once	15	TRBD1	TRBJ1-6	CASSQGDRVNSPLHF	TGCGCCAGCAGCCAAGGCGACAGGGTCAATTCACCCCTCCACTTT
TRBV30	.	12	.	TRBJ2-7	CAWSGGAYEQYF	TGTGCCTGGAGTGGGGGGGCCTACGAGCAGTACTTC
TRBV7-6	.	17	.	TRBJ2-3	CASSRLPRRGGTDTQYF	TGTGCCAGCAGTCGTCTTCCCCGCCGAGGTGGCACAGATACGCAGTATTTT
TRBV1	.	20	.	TRBJ2-1	CTSSQHPGLAGGNPGNEQFF	TGCACCAGCAGCCAGCACCCGGGGCTAGCGGGGGGGAACCCTGGGAATGAGCAGTTCTTC
TRBV7-8	.	13	TRBD1	TRBJ1-1	CASSPRTGTEAFF	TGTGCCAGCAGCCCGCGGACAGGCACTGAAGCTTTCTTT
TRBV18	.	15	TRBD2	TRBJ2-5	CASSPNSGGVETQYF	TGTGCCAGCTCACCAAATAGCGGGGGAGTAGAGACCCAGTACTTC
TRBV5-6	.	16	TRBD2	TRBJ2-1	CASSFKLAGGRLEQFF	TGTGCCAGCAGCTTCAAACTAGCGGGGGGCCGATTGGAGCAGTTCTTC
TRBV10-3	.	15	.	TRBJ1-1	CAISESGRGNTEAFF	TGTGCCATCAGTGAGTCTGGCAGGGGGAACACTGAAGCTTTCTTT
TRBV19	few	17	.	TRBJ1-2	CASSIDDSLLRSIGYTF	TGTGCCAGTAGTATAGACGACAGCCTGCTCAGGTCTATAGGCTACACCTTC
TRBV3-1/TRBV3-2	.	15	.	TRBJ1-2	CASSQGSQGVYGYTF	TGTGCCAGCAGCCAAGGCTCGCAGGGTGTGTACGGCTACACCTTC
TRBV2	.	13	TRBD2	TRBJ2-5	CAINRGDQETQYF	TGTGCCATTAACCGGGGGGACCAAGAGACCCAGTACTTC
TRBV12-3/TRBV12-4	once	13	.	TRBJ2-2	CASSQVGTGELFF	TGTGCCAGCAGCCAGGTTGGCACCGGGGAGCTGTTTTTT
TRBV6-6	once	16	TRBD1	TRBJ1-2	CASSYSGGQGADGYTF	TGTGCCAGCAGTTACTCGGGGGGGCAGGGGGCGGATGGCTACACCTTC
TRBV4-1	.	16	.	TRBJ1-3	CASSLKTEGAGNTIYF	TGCGCCAGCAGCCTAAAAACGGAGGGCGCTGGAAACACCATATATTTT
TRBV5-1	.	16	.	TRBJ1-5	CASSPGGGTSNQPQHF	TGCGCCAGCAGCCCGGGAGGAGGGACTAGCAATCAGCCCCAGCATTTT
TRBV18	.	17	.	TRBJ2-4	CASSPPRENLAKNIQYF	TGTGCCAGCTCACCACCGCGAGAGAACCTAGCCAAAAACATTCAGTACTTC
TRBV15	.	12	.	TRBJ1-5	CATSRGNQPQHF	TGTGCCACCAGCCGGGGCAATCAGCCCCAGCATTTT
TRBV12-1	.	14	.	TRBJ1-2	CASSFRGIGYGYTF	TGTGCCAGCAGCTTCAGGGGGATAGGGTATGGCTACACCTTC
TRBV3-1/TRBV3-2	.	15	TRBD1	TRBJ1-2	CASSPGDRAGDGYTF	TGTGCCAGCAGCCCAGGGGACAGGGCGGGCGATGGCTACACCTTC
TRBV4-2	once	13	.	TRBJ2-7	CASSQDFRGEQYF	TGTGCCAGCAGCCAAGACTTTAGGGGCGAGCAGTACTTC
TRBV5-1	.	15	.	TRBJ1-3	CASSLNDRLGNTIYF	TGCGCCAGCAGCTTAAATGACAGGCTCGGAAACACCATATATTTT
TRBV18	.	17	TRBD1	TRBJ1-1	CASFQFGGQGWGTEAFF	TGTGCCAGCTTCCAATTCGGGGGACAGGGATGGGGCACTGAAGCTTTCTTT
TRBV7-3	few	14	.	TRBJ1-6	CASSLTYGGSPLHF	TGTGCCAGCAGCTTAACGTATGGCGGTTCACCCCTCCACTTT
TRBV5-1	.	15	.	TRBJ1-6	CASSLEARGGSPLHF	TGCGCCAGCAGCTTGGAGGCCAGGGGTGGTTCACCCCTCCACTTT
TRBV6-5	.	13	TRBD1	TRBJ1-3	CASSRGLGNTIYF	TGTGCCAGCTCAAGGGGGCTTGGAAACACCATATATTTT
TRBV4-1	once	17	.	TRBJ2-1	CASSQDAWGRIYNEQFF	TGCGCCAGCAGCCAAGATGCTTGGGGCAGGATCTACAATGAGCAGTTCTTC
TRBV7-7	.	15	.	TRBJ2-3	CASSLAPGTRDTQYF	TGTGCTAGCAGCTTAGCTCCAGGCACACGTGATACGCAGTATTTT
TRBV5-1	.	15	.	TRBJ2-4	CASSLDSRNTNIQYF	TGCGCCAGCAGCCTGGACAGCCGAAACACAAACATTCAGTACTTC
TRBV7-8	.	14	.	TRBJ1-1	CASSPQGSTTEAFF	TGTGCCAGCAGCCCCCAGGGGAGCACCACTGAAGCTTTCTTT
TRBV6-6	.	15	.	TRBJ2-5	CASSSRWGGLETQYF	TGTGCCAGCAGCTCGAGATGGGGGGGCTTAGAGACCCAGTACTTC
TRBV28	few	16	.	TRBJ1-6	CASTPGGGDFNSPLHF	TGTGCCAGCACCCCTGGGGGAGGTGACTTTAATTCACCCCTCCACTTT
TRBV15	.	14	.	TRBJ1-4	CATSRVGGKEKLFF	TGTGCCACCAGCAGAGTCGGCGGAAAGGAAAAACTGTTTTTT
TRBV27	.	15	TRBD2	TRBJ2-7	CASSLRLGLSNEQYF	TGTGCCAGCAGTCTTCGTTTGGGACTATCAAACGAGCAGTACTTC
TRBV18	.	13	.	TRBJ2-5	CASSPDGEETQYF	TGTGCCAGCTCACCAGACGGAGAAGAGACCCAGTACTTC
TRBV7-9	.	14	.	TRBJ1-5	CASSLFPSNQPQHF	TGTGCCAGCAGCCTATTTCCTAGCAATCAGCCCCAGCATTTT
TRBV2	.	14	.	TRBJ2-3	CASRQSTSPNTGYF	TGTGCCAGCAGGCAAAGCACTAGCCCAAATACGGGGTATTTT
TRBV7-2	.	13	.	TRBJ2-2	CASSLGAIGELFF	TGTGCCAGCAGCTTGGGGGCCATCGGGGAGCTGTTTTTT